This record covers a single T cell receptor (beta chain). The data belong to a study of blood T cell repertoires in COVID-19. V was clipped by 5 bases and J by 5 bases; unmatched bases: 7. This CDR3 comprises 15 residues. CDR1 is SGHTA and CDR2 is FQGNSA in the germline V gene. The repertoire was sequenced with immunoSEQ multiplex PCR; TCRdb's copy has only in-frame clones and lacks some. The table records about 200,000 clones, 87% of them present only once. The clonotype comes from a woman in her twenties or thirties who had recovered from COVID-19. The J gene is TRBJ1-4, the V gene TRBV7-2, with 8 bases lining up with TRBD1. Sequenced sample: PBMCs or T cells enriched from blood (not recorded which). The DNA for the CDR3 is TGTGCCAGCAGCCTTAACAGGGGGACCAATGAAAAACTGTTTTTT. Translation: CASSLNRGTNEKLFF.